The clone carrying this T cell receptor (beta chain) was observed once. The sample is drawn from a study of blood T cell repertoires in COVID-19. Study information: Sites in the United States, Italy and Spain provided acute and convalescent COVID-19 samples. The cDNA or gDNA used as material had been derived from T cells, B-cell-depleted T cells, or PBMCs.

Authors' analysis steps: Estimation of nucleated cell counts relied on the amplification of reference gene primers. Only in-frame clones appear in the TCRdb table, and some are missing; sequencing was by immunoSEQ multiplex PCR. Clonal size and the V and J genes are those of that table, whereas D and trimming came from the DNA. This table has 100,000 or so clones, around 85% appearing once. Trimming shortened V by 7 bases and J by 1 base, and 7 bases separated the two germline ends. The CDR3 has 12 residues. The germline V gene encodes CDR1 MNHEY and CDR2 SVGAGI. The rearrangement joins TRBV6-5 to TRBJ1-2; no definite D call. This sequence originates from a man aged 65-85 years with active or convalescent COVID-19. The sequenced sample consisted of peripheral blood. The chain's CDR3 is CASNPSNYGYTF. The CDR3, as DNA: TGTGCCAGCAATCCCAGTAACTATGGCTACACCTTC.